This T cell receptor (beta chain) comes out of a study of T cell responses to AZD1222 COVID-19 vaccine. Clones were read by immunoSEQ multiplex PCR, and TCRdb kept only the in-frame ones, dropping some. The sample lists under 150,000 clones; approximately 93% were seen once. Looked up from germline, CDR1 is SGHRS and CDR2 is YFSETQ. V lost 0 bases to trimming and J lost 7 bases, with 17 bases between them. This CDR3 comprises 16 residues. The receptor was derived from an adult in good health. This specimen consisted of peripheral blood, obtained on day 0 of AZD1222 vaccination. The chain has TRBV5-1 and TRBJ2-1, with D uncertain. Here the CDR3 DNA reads TGCGCCAGCAGCTTGGGAGGAGACGCGGCGAGAAATGAGCAGTTCTTC. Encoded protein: CASSLGGDAARNEQFF.